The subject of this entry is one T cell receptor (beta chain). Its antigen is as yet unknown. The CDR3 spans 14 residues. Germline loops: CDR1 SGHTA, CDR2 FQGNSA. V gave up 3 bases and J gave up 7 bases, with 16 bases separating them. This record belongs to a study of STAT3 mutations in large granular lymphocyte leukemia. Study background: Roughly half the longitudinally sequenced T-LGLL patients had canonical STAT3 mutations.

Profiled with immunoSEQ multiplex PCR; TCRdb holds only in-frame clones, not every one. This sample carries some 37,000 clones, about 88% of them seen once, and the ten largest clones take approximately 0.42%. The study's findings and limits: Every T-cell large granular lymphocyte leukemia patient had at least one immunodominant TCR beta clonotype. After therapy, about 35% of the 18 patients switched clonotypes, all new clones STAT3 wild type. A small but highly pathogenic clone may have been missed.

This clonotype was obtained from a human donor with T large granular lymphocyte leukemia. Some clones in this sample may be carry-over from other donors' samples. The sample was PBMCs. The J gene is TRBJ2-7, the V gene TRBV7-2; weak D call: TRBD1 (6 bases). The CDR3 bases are TGTGCCAGCAGCTTTCCCGGACAGCTTCTGGAGCAGTACTTC. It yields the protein CASSFPGQLLEQYF.